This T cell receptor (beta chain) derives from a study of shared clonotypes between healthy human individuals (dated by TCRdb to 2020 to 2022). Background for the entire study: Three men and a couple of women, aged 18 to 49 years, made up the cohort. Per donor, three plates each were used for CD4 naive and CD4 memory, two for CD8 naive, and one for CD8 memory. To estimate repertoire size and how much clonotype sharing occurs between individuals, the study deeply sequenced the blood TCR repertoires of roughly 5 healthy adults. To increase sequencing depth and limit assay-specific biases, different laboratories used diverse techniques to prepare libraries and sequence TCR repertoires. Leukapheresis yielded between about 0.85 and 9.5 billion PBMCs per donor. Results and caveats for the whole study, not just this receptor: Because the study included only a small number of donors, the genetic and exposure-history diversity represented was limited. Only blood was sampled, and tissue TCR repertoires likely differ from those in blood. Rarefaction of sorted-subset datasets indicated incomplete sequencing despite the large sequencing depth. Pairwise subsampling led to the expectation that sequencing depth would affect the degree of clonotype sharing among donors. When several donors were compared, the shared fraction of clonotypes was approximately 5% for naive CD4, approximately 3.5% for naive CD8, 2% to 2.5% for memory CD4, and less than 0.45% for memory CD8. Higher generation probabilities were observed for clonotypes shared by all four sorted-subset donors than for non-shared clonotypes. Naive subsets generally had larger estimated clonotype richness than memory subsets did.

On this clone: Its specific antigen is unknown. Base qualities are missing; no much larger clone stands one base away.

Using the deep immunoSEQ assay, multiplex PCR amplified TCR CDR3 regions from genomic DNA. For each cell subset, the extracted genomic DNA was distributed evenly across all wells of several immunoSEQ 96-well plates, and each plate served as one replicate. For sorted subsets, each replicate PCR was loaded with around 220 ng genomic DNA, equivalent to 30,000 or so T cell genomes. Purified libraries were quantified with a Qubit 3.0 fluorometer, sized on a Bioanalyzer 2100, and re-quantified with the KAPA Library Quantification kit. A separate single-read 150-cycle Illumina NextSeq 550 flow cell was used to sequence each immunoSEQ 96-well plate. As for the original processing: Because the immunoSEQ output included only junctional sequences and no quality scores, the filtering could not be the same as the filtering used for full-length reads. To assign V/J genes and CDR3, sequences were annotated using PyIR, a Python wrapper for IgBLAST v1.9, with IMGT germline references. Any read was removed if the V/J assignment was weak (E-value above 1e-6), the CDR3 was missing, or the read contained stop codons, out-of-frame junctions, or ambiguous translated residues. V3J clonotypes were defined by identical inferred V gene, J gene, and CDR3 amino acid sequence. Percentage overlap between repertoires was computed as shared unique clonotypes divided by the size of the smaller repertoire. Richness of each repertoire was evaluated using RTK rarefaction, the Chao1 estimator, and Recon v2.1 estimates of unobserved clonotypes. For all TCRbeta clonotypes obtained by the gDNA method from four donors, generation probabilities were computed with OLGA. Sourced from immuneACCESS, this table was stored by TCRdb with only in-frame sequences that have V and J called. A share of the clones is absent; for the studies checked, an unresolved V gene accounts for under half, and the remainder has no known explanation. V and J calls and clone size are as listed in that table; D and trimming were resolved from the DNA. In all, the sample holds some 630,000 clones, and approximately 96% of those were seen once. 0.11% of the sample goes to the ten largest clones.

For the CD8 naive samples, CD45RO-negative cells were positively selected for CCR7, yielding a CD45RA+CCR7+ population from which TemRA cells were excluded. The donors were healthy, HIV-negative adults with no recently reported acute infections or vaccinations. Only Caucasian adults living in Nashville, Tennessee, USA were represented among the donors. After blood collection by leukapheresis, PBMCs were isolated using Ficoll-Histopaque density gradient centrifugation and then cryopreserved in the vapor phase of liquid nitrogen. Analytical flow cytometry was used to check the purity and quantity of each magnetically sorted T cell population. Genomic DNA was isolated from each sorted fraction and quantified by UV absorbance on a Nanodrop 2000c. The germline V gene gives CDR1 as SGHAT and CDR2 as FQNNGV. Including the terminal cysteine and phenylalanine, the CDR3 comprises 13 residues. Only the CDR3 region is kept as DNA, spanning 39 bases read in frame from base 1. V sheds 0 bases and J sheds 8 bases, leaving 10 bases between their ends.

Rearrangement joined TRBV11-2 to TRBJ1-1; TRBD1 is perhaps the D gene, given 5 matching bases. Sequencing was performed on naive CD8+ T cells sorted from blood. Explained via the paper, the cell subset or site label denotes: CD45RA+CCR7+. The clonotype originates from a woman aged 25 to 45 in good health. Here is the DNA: TGTGCCAGCAGCTTAGATGGGGGGTTAGAAGCTTTCTTT. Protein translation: CASSLDGGLEAFF.